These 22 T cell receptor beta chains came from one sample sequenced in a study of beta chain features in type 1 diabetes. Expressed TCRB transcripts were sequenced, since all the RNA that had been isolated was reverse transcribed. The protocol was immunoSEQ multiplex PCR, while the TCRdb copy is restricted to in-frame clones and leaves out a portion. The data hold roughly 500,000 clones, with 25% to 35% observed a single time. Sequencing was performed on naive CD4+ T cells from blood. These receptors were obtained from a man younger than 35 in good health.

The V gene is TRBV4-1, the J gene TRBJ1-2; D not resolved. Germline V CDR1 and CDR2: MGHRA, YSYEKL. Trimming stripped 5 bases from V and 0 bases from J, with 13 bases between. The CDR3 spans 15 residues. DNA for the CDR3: TGCGCCAGCAGCTCTCCGGGATCAGCTAACTATGGCTACACCTTC. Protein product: CASSSPGSANYGYTF.

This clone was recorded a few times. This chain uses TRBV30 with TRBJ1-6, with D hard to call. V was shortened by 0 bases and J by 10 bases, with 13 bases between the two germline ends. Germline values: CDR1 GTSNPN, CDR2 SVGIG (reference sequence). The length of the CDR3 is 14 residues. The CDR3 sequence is CAWSVQGNGSPLHF. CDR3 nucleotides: TGTGCCTGGAGTGTACAAGGGAACGGGTCACCCCTCCACTTT.

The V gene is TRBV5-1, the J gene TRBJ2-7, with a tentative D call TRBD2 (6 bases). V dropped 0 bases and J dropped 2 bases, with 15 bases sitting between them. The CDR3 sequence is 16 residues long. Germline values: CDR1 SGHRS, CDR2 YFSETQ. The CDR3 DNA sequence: TGCGCCAGCAGCTTGGTGTCGACCGGGAGAGCCTACGAGCAGTACTTC. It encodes CASSLVSTGRAYEQYF.

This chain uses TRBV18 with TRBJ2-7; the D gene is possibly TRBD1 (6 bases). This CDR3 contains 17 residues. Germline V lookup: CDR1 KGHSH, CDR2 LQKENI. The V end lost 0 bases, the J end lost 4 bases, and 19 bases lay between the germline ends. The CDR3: CASSPPSSLGARYEQYF. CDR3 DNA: TGTGCCAGCTCACCACCATCCTCTTTGGGGGCAAGGTACGAGCAGTACTTC.

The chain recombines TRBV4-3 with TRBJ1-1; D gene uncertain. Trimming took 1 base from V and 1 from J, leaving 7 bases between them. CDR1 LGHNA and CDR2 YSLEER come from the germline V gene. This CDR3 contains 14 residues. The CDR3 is CASSQGAANTEAFF. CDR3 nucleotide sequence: TGCGCCAGCAGCCAAGGAGCGGCGAACACTGAAGCTTTCTTT.

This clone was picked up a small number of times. The CDR3 nucleotides are TGCAGTGCTACATTCTACGGGGAGCAGTACTTC. Translated, it gives CSATFYGEQYF. The V and J genes are TRBV20-1 and TRBJ2-7; D is unresolved. Per the germline V gene, CDR1 is DFQATT and CDR2 is SNEGSKA (reference sequence). CDR3 length: 11 residues. The V gene lost 4 bases and the J gene lost 7 bases, with 11 bases spanning the gap.

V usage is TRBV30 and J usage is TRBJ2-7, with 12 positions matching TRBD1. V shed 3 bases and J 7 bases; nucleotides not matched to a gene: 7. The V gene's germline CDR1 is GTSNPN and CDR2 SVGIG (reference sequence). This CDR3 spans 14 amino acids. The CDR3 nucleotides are TGTGCCTGGAGCCGGGACAGGGGGCGGAGTGAGCAGTACTTC. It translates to CAWSRDRGRSEQYF.

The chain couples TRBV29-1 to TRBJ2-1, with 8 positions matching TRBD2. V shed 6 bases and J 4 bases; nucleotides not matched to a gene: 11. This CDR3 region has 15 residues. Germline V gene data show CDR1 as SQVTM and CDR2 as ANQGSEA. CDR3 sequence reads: CSVPTLVAGYNEQFF. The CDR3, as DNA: TGCAGCGTCCCGACACTAGTAGCGGGGTACAATGAGCAGTTCTTC.

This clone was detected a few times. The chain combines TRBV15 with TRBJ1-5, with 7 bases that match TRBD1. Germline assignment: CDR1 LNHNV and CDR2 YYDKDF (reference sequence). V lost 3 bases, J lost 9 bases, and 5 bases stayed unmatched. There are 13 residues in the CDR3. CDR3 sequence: CATSRVWTGPQHF. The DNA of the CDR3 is TGTGCCACCAGCAGGGTCTGGACAGGGCCCCAGCATTTT.

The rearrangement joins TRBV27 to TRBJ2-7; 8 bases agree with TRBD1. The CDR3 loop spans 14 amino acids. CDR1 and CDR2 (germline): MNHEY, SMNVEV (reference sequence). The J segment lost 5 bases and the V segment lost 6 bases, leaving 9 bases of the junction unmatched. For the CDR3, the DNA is TGTGCCAGCAGCCGGGACTTGACAGGGGACGAGCAGTACTTC. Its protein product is CASSRDLTGDEQYF.

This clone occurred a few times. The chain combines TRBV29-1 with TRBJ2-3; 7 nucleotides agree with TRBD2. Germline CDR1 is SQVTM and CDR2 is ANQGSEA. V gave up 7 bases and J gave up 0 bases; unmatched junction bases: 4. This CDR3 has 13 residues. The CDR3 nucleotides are TGCAGCGGGGAGGGAGGGAGCACAGATACGCAGTATTTT. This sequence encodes CSGEGGSTDTQYF.

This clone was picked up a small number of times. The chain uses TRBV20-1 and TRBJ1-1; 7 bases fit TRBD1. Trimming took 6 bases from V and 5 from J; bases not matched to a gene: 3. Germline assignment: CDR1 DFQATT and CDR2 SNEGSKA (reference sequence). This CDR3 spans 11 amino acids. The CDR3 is CSASTGTEAFF. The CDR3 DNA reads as TGCAGTGCCTCGACAGGGACTGAAGCTTTCTTT.

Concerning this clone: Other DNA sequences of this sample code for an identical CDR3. The CDR3 coding sequence is TGTGCCTGGAGTGGGGCCGCCTACGAGCAGTACTTC. Translation: CAWSGAAYEQYF. The chain combines TRBV30 with TRBJ2-7; D gene unclear. CDR3 length: 12 residues. Trimming cost V 1 base and J 2 bases, with 6 bases left between them. The germline CDR1 and CDR2 sequences are GTSNPN and SVGIG (reference sequence). The full variable domain, rest sourced from reference TRBV30 and TRBJ2-7, is SQTIHQWPATLVQPVGSPLSLECTVEGTSNPNLYWYRQAAGRGLQLLFYSVGIGQISSEVPQNLSASRPQDRQFILSSKKLLLSDSGFYLCAWSGAAYEQYFGPGTRLTVT.

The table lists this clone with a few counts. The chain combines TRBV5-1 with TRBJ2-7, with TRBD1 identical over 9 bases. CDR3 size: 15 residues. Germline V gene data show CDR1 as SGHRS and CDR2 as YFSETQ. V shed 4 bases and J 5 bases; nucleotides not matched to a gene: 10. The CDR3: CASSAGTGTAHEQYF. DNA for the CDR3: TGCGCCAGCAGCGCCGGGACAGGGACCGCCCACGAGCAGTACTTC.

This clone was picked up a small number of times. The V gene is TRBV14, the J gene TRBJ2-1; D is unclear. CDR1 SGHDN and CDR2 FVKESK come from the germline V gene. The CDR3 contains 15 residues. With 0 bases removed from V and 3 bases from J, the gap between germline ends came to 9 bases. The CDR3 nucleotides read TGTGCCAGCAGCCAAGACCTCCCCAACTACAATGAGCAGTTCTTC. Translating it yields CASSQDLPNYNEQFF.

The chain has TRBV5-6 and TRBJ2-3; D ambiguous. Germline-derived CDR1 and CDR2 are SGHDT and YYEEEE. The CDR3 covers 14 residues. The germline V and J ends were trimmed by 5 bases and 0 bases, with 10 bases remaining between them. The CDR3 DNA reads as TGTGCCAGCAGTCAGACGGGTAGCACAGATACGCAGTATTTT. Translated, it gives CASSQTGSTDTQYF.

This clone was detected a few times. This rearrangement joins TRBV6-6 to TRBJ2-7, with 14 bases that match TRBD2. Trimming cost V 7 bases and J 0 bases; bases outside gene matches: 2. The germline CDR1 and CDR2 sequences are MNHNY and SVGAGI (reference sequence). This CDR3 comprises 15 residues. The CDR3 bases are TGTGCCAGCATAGGACTAGCGGGAGGCTCCTACGAGCAGTACTTC. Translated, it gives CASIGLAGGSYEQYF.

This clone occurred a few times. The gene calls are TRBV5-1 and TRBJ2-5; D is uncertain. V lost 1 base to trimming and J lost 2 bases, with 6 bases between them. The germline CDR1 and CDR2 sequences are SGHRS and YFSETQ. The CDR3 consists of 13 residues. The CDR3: CASSLYMQETQYF. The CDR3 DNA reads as TGCGCCAGCAGCTTGTACATGCAAGAGACCCAGTACTTC. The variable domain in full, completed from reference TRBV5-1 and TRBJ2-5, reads KAGVTQTPRYLIKTRGQQVTLSCSPISGHRSVSWYQQTPGQGLQFLFEYFSETQRNKGNFPGRFSGRQFSNSRSEMNVSTLELGDSALYLCASSLYMQETQYFGPGTRLLVL.

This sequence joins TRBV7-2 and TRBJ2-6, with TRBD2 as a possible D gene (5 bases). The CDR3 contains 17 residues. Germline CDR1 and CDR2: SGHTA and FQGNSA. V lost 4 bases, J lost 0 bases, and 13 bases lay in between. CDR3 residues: CASSSPGGRSGANVLTF. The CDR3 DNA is TGTGCCAGCAGCTCGCCAGGAGGCCGCTCTGGGGCCAACGTCCTGACTTTC.

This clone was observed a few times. CDR3 protein: CAWSVREGAWTEAFF. CDR3 sequence (DNA): TGTGCCTGGAGTGTACGGGAGGGGGCTTGGACTGAAGCTTTCTTT. V and J are TRBV30 and TRBJ1-1; TRBD1 aligns across 7 bases. The CDR3 runs 15 residues. In germline, CDR1 is GTSNPN, CDR2 SVGIG (reference sequence). V trimming: 0 bases; J trimming: 5 bases; junction bases outside the gene matches: 9.

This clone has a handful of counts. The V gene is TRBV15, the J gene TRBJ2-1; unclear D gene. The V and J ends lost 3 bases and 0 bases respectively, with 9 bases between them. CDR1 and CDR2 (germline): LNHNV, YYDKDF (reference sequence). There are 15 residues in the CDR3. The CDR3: CATSRRMSSYNEQFF. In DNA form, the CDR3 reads TGTGCCACCAGCAGGAGGATGAGCTCCTACAATGAGCAGTTCTTC.

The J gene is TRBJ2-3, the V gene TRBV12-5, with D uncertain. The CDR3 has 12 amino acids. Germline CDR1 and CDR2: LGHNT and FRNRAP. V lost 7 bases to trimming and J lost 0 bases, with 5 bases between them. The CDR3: CASAPSTDTQYF. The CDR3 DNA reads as TGTGCTAGTGCCCCTAGCACAGATACGCAGTATTTT.